Below are 10 T cell receptor beta chains sequenced from a single sample in a study of blood T cell repertoires in COVID-19. Profiling relied on immunoSEQ multiplex PCR, and the TCRdb table lists in-frame clones only, not all of them. This sample has around 140,000 clones, with about 90% found just once. Sequencing was done on a sample of peripheral blood. The receptors shown here come from a woman aged 45-59 years with acute or convalescent COVID-19.

This chain uses TRBV3-1 (or the pseudogene TRBV3-2) with TRBJ2-7, with unresolved D. Per the germline V gene, CDR1 is LGHDT and CDR2 is YNNKEL (reference sequence). The CDR3 is 14 amino acids. The V end lost 2 bases, the J end lost 3 bases, and 11 bases lay between the germline ends. The DNA for the CDR3 is TGTGCCAGCAGCCAACTCTCAGGAAACTACGAGCAGTACTTC. It encodes CASSQLSGNYEQYF.

The table lists this clone with a count of one. The chain employs TRBV7-3 and TRBJ1-2, with a possible D match to TRBD1 (5 bases). The CDR3 is 14 residues long. Trimming removed 3 bases from V and 4 bases from J, with 12 bases in between. CDR1 and CDR2 from the germline V gene are SGHTA and FQGTGA. The CDR3 coding sequence is TGTGCCAGCAGCTTGACACAGGAAGGCTATGGCTACACCTTC. Translating it yields CASSLTQEGYGYTF.

This clone has only a few counts. V is TRBV20-1 and J is TRBJ1-2; 8 positions match TRBD1. Germline CDR1 is DFQATT and CDR2 is SNEGSKA (reference sequence). The CDR3 spans 11 residues. Unmatched junction bases numbered 2, after V lost 5 bases and J lost 6 bases. Written as DNA, the CDR3 is TGCAGTGCTCGGACAGGGAATGGCTACACCTTC. Translation gives CSARTGNGYTF.

The V and J genes are TRBV23-1 and TRBJ2-5; TRBD1 is a possible D gene (5 bases). TRBV23-1 carries the ORF label, with uncertain function. The V gene lost 0 bases and the J gene lost 2 bases, with 16 bases spanning the gap. This CDR3 has 17 amino acids. Here the CDR3 reads CASSQSPPRAMQETQYF. The CDR3 nucleotides are TGCGCCAGCAGTCAATCCCCTCCCAGGGCAATGCAAGAGACCCAGTACTTC.

The gene calls are TRBV18 and TRBJ1-1, with D hard to call. The CDR3 contains 14 residues. Germline V CDR1 and CDR2: KGHSH, LQKENI. Between the trimmed V and J ends, which lost 0 bases and 1 base, there was a span of 6 bases. The DNA of the CDR3 is TGTGCCAGCTCACCACCAAGCGGGAACACTGAAGCTTTCTTT. This translates into CASSPPSGNTEAFF.

The chain links TRBV6-5 to TRBJ1-2, with TRBD1 identical over 10 bases. The CDR3 length is 14 residues. Germline-derived CDR1 and CDR2 are MNHEY and SVGAGI. Germline trimming cut 8 bases from V and 3 bases from J; bases unmatched to any gene: 6. The CDR3 sequence is CASSSGQGHYGYTF. CDR3 in DNA: TGTGCCAGCTCGTCGGGACAGGGGCACTATGGCTACACCTTC.

V usage is TRBV5-4 and J usage is TRBJ1-2; TRBD1 might be the D (5 bases). Germline CDR1 SGHNT, CDR2 YYREEE (reference sequence). CDR3 length: 14 residues. Trimming pared 0 bases from V and 3 bases from J, leaving 9 bases between. CDR3 region: CASSLGVGHYGYTF. In DNA form, the CDR3 reads TGTGCCAGCAGCTTGGGTGTGGGGCACTATGGCTACACCTTC.

V and J are TRBV27 and TRBJ2-3; TRBD2 matches 9 bases. V lost 5 bases to trimming and J lost 2 bases; unmatched junction nucleotides: 14. Looked up from germline, CDR1 is MNHEY and CDR2 is SMNVEV (reference sequence). The length of the CDR3 is 18 residues. The CDR3 reads CASSPWGLAGLITDTQYF. The CDR3 nucleotides are TGTGCCAGCAGTCCCTGGGGTCTAGCGGGACTCATCACAGATACGCAGTATTTT.

This clone was seen only once. The J gene is TRBJ1-1, the V gene TRBV6-2 or TRBV6-3; D perhaps matches TRBD1 (5 bases). The CDR3 totals 14 residues. Trimming removed 7 bases from V and 4 bases from J, with 16 bases in between. Germline CDR1 reads MNHEY; CDR2 reads SVGEGT. For the CDR3, the DNA is TGTGCCAGCATCCCCGGTGGGGGAGGCACTGAAGCTTTCTTT. It codes for CASIPGGGGTEAFF.

V and J are TRBV2 and TRBJ1-1; D perhaps matches TRBD1 (5 bases). There are 13 residues in the CDR3. The V gene's germline CDR1 is SNHLY and CDR2 FYNNEI. The V and J ends lost 1 base and 11 bases respectively, with 14 bases between them. The CDR3 nucleotides are TGTGCCAGCAGTGAAGGGGGGGACGGTGATGCTTTCTTT. As protein: CASSEGGDGDAFF.